Listed below are T cell receptor beta chains from one sample, sequenced in a study of read filtering for tumor transcriptome and immune sequencing. Each CDR3 protein is one row after TCRdb ran MiXCR on the reads. The table shows about 57,000 distinct CDR3 sequences, with 20% to 25% occurring only once. Sequenced input: a population of CD138-negative cells sorted from bone marrow. The receptors were gathered from a donor at least 40 years old with multiple myeloma. Both conserved end residues are part of each CDR3. Fields, in order: J gene, D gene, clone size, V gene, CDR3 DNA, CDR3 protein. The D gene is left open where the match is weak. Clone size, where shown, is once, few, many, or a class for clones that have expanded.

>TRBJ2-3|.|.|TRBV29-1
TGCAGCGCGAGAAACGCTGCAGTGCACACAGATACGCAGTATTTT
CSARNAAVHTDTQYF
>TRBJ2-2|TRBD2|many|TRBV20-1
TGCAGTGCGAGACTTAGCGGGGGGAACACCGGGGAGCTGTTTTTT
CSARLSGGNTGELFF
>TRBJ2-1|.|.|TRBV2
TGTGCCAGCACCTACGGGCCCCCGAGCTCCTACAATGAGCAGTTCTTC
CASTYGPPSSYNEQFF
>TRBJ2-5|.|.|TRBV5-5
TGTGCCTGCAGCTTGGCGCTAGCCTACTCGGAGACCCAGTACTTC
CACSLALAYSETQYF
>TRBJ1-5|.|many|TRBV28
TGTGCCAGCAGCACCCCCACCATTGCAGGTCAGCCCCAGCATTTT
CASSTPTIAGQPQHF
>TRBJ2-1|TRBD1|once|TRBV19
TGTGCCAGCAAAAACCAGGGGGCCCAGGGGAATGAGCAGTTCTTC
CASKNQGAQGNEQFF
>TRBJ2-7|TRBD1|.|TRBV19
TGTGCCAGTAGTATCCCGGGACAGACCTACGAGCAGTACTTC
CASSIPGQTYEQYF
>TRBJ2-3|.|.|TRBV13
TGTGCCAGCAGCCCAGACACAGATACGCAGTATTTT
CASSPDTDTQYF
>TRBJ2-3|.|many|TRBV7-2
TGTGCCAGCAGCTGGCCCGGGACTGGTACCCCCGACACAGATACGCAGTATTTT
CASSWPGTGTPDTDTQYF
>TRBJ1-1|TRBD1|many|TRBV29-1
TGCAGCGTTGCCCACCCAGGGGGCAAGAACACTGAAGCTTTCTTT
CSVAHPGGKNTEAFF
>TRBJ2-3|.|many|TRBV4-1
TGCGCCAGCAGCCAAGTAGGGGATACGCAGTATTTT
CASSQVGDTQYF
>TRBJ2-2|TRBD1|many|TRBV28
TGTGCCAGTGGACAGGGGAATACCGGGGAGCTGTTTTTT
CASGQGNTGELFF
>TRBJ1-1|TRBD1|many|TRBV28
TGTGCCAGCAGTCTCACTCCCGGGACAGGGCCGAACACTGAAGCTTTCTTT
CASSLTPGTGPNTEAFF
>TRBJ1-5|.|once|TRBV11-2
TGTGCCAGCAGCTTGGGTCACAATAGCAATCATCCCCAGCATTTT
CASSLGHNSNHPQHF
>TRBJ2-7|TRBD1|many|TRBV28
TGTGCCAGCAGTTCCGCCACAGGGGTCCCATACGAGCAGTACTTC
CASSSATGVPYEQYF
>TRBJ2-3|.|many|TRBV20-1
TGCAGTGCTAGACGGAACGACTTTTCTAGCACAGATACGCAGTATTTT
CSARRNDFSSTDTQYF
>TRBJ1-5|TRBD1|many|TRBV12-3/TRBV12-4
TGTGCCAGCAGAAAATCATCCGGGACAGGGGACAATCAGCCCCAGCATTTT
CASRKSSGTGDNQPQHF
>TRBJ1-4|TRBD1|many|TRBV28
TGTGCCAGCAGTTTAGGACAGGATGAAAAACTGTTTTTT
CASSLGQDEKLFF
>TRBJ2-3|.|many|TRBV7-3
TGTGCCAGCAGCTCCCAGGGGTCAGATACGCAGTATTTT
CASSSQGSDTQYF
>TRBJ2-1|TRBD2|once|TRBV20-1
TGCAGTGCTAGAGTCACCGGGACTAGAGGGCGGGAGAGGATCTACAATGAGCAGTTCTTC
CSARVTGTRGRERIYNEQFF
>TRBJ1-3|.|.|TRBV3-1
TGTGCCAGCAGCCAGCGCAGCTCTGGAAACACCATATATTTT
CASSQRSSGNTIYF
>TRBJ2-2|TRBD2|few|TRBV20-1
TGCAGTGCTAGGGAGGGGGGACTAGCGAGAGGGCGGCGGCCCGGGGAGCTGTTTTTT
CSAREGGLARGRRPGELFF
>TRBJ1-4|.|few|TRBV20-1
TGCAGTGCTAGTAGAGCGAATGAAAAACTGTTTTTT
CSASRANEKLFF
>TRBJ2-4|.|.|TRBV19
TGTGCCAGCCGGCCCGGGTTTACCAAAAACATTCAGTACTTC
CASRPGFTKNIQYF
>TRBJ1-4|.|many|TRBV6-6
TGTGCCAGCAGCCTAATCAGGAGTGAAAATGAAAAACTGTTTTTT
CASSLIRSENEKLFF
>TRBJ2-3|.|.|TRBV19
TGTGCCAGTACCCCCGATGGGGGGCGAACAGATACGCAGTATTTT
CASTPDGGRTDTQYF
>TRBJ1-5|TRBD1|.|TRBV5-1
TGCGCCAGCAGCTTAACAGGGGAGGGGCGGCCCCAGCATTTT
CASSLTGEGRPQHF
>TRBJ1-2|.|many|TRBV28
TGTGCCAGCAGACTTGGGGTCCACAGCGGCTACACCTTC
CASRLGVHSGYTF
>TRBJ1-1|TRBD1|.|TRBV29-1
TGCAGCGTTGATCAGGCACAGGGGGCGTGGAACACTGAAGCTTTCTTT
CSVDQAQGAWNTEAFF
>TRBJ2-3|.|many|TRBV2
TGTGCCAGCAGTCCCGGAGGAGCGGGAGATACGCAGTATTTT
CASSPGGAGDTQYF
>TRBJ1-2|.|few|TRBV4-1
TGCGCCAGCAGCCAAGGTTTCAACGGCCCTTATGGCTACACCTTC
CASSQGFNGPYGYTF
>TRBJ1-5|TRBD1|.|TRBV2
TGTGCCAGCAGCACAGGGGAGAAGCCCCAGCATTTT
CASSTGEKPQHF
>TRBJ1-1|.|many|TRBV6-5
TGTGCCAGCAGTTACACCCGACCAGGGTTAAACACTGAAGCTTTCTTT
CASSYTRPGLNTEAFF
>TRBJ1-5|TRBD1|many|TRBV28
TGTGCCAGCAGCCCCAGGGGACAGGGGTCCCTGGGCAATCAGCCCCAGCATTTT
CASSPRGQGSLGNQPQHF
>TRBJ2-2|TRBD2|.|TRBV7-7
TGTGCTAGCAGCTCGATAGCGGGAGGCGCCGGGGAGCTGTTTTTT
CASSSIAGGAGELFF
>TRBJ2-3|.|many|TRBV5-1
TGCGCCAGCAGCACCGACCCTCTAGCAGATACGCAGTATTTT
CASSTDPLADTQYF
>TRBJ1-1|TRBD1|many|TRBV6-5
TGTGCCAGCAAGGAGTATCAGGGGGAAGATTTCTTT
CASKEYQGEDFF
>TRBJ2-6|TRBD1|many|TRBV19
TGTGCCAGTAGTATAGACAGGGGGCACGGGGCCAACGTCCTGACTTTC
CASSIDRGHGANVLTF
>TRBJ2-1|TRBD2|.|TRBV28
TGTGCCAGCAGTTTCAGTGCGACTAGCGGAGTAATCTCCTACAATGAGCAGTTCTTC
CASSFSATSGVISYNEQFF
>TRBJ2-1|.|.|TRBV14
TGTGCCAGCAGCATAGAACTCTCGTACAATGAGCAGTTCTTC
CASSIELSYNEQFF
>TRBJ2-5|.|many|TRBV7-2
TGTGCCAGCAGCCGTAACCTCCTAGCGGGACAGGGAGAGGGGCAAAGGGAGACCCAGTACTTC
CASSRNLLAGQGEGQRETQYF
>TRBJ2-3|.|few|TRBV30
TGTGCCTGGAGTGTAGAAGTTGGTGATACGCAGTATTTT
CAWSVEVGDTQYF
>TRBJ1-1|.|once|TRBV20-1
TGCAGTGCGCCTAATTGGAGGATGACGAACACTGAAGCTTTCTTT
CSAPNWRMTNTEAFF
>TRBJ2-3|TRBD2|many|TRBV20-1
TGCAGTGCCCCTGGGACTAGCGGATATACAGATACGCAGTATTTT
CSAPGTSGYTDTQYF
>TRBJ2-7|TRBD1|.|TRBV11-2
TGTGCCAGCAGCTTACCCCGGGACAGCCCCTACGAGCAGTACTTC
CASSLPRDSPYEQYF
>TRBJ2-7|TRBD2|many|TRBV12-3/TRBV12-4
TGTGCCAGCACCTATGGACTAGCGGGTCCCTACGAGCAGTACTTC
CASTYGLAGPYEQYF
>TRBJ2-1|TRBD1|many|TRBV7-9
TGTGCCAGCAGCCCCGGACAGGGGAGGGACGAGCAGTTCTTC
CASSPGQGRDEQFF
>TRBJ2-1|TRBD2|many|TRBV9
TGTGCCAGCAGCCCGTTAACGGGGGAGGGCCGGAATCTCTTC
CASSPLTGEGRNLF
>TRBJ2-5|TRBD2|many|TRBV29-1
TGCAGCGCCGGGACTAGCGGGGGAAAGGGGACCCAGTACTTC
CSAGTSGGKGTQYF
>TRBJ1-4|.|.|TRBV5-1
TGCGCCAGCAGCTTATGGGAGGCGAAGGAAAAACTGTTTTTT
CASSLWEAKEKLFF